These 8 T cell receptor beta chains came from one sample sequenced in a study of T-cell reconstitution after alpha-beta-depleted transplantation in children. A TCRbeta library incorporating unique molecular identifiers was prepared. Each CDR3 protein gets one entry after TCRdb re-called the PCR reads with MiXCR. The sample holds about 290,000 distinct CDR3 sequences; 10% are singletons and the top ten take less than 9%. This specimen was PBMCs, taken before TCRalphabeta/CD19-depleted stem cell transplant. Source of these receptors: a boy under two years old with acute myeloid leukemia, due to receive a stem cell transplant.

This clonotype was picked up many times. DNA of the CDR3: TGCGCCAGCAGCTTCGGACTAGCGGGGGGGCCAGATACGCAGTATTTT. This translates into CASSFGLAGGPDTQYF. V is TRBV5-1 and J is TRBJ2-3; 15 bases match TRBD2. V gave up 2 bases and J gave up 4 bases; unmatched junction bases: 2. The CDR3 covers 16 residues. Germline V gives CDR1 SGHRS, CDR2 YFSETQ.

V gene TRBV5-1 combines with J gene TRBJ2-5; 7 nucleotides line up with TRBD2. Per the germline V gene, CDR1 is SGHRS and CDR2 is YFSETQ. The CDR3 contains 15 residues. After removal of 4 bases from V and 4 bases from J, the junction contained 10 bases not matched to a gene. CDR3 nucleotides: TGCGCCAGCAGCGCGGCTAGCGGAAGGGTAGAGACCCAGTACTTC. Its protein product is CASSAASGRVETQYF.

This chain joins TRBV5-5 and TRBJ1-2; maybe TRBD1 (5 bases). The CDR3 spans 13 residues. Germline V gene sequence: CDR1 SGHKS, CDR2 YYEKEE (reference sequence). V lost 1 base and J lost 4, with 8 bases in between. The CDR3 nucleotides are TGTGCCAGCAGCTTGCCGGACACCTATGGCTACACCTTC. Protein product: CASSLPDTYGYTF.

This clonotype appeared many times. The chain recombines TRBV29-1 with TRBJ2-1, with D uncertain. CDR1 is SQVTM, CDR2 ANQGSEA, per germline. This CDR3 comprises 13 residues. The V end lost 3 bases, the J end lost 0 bases, and 6 bases lay between the germline ends. CDR3: CSVDRSSYNEQFF. The CDR3 bases are TGCAGCGTTGACAGGAGCTCCTACAATGAGCAGTTCTTC.

This clonotype was seen ten or more times. The V call is TRBV10-3, the J call TRBJ2-5; tentatively, D is TRBD1 or TRBD2 (5 bases each). The V gene lost 10 bases and the J gene lost 5 bases, with 17 bases spanning the gap. Germline assignment: CDR1 ENHRY and CDR2 SYGVKD. This CDR3 is built from 13 residues. CDR3 DNA: TGTGCCACCCGGGACGGACCGCGGGAGACCCAGTACTTC. Translating gives CATRDGPRETQYF.

This clonotype has just a few counts. This chain joins TRBV10-3 and TRBJ2-1, with 9 positions matching TRBD1. This CDR3 has 16 amino acids. Germline V CDR1 and CDR2: ENHRY, SYGVKD. Unmatched junction bases numbered 7, after V lost 0 bases and J lost 7 bases. The CDR3 loop is CAISESGTGSGNEQFF. CDR3 bases: TGTGCCATCAGTGAGTCGGGGACAGGGTCTGGTAATGAGCAGTTCTTC.

This clonotype has only a few counts. The rearrangement uses TRBV11-3 and TRBJ2-2; TRBD2 matches at 8 bases. J lost 0 bases, V lost 4 bases, and 7 bases had no gene match. The CDR3 contains 17 residues. CDR1 and CDR2 (germline): SGHNT, YENEEA. CDR3 in DNA: TGTGCCAGCAGCTCCCCCATTAGCGGGGCGAACACCGGGGAGCTGTTTTTT. Translating it yields CASSSPISGANTGELFF.

This clonotype has ten or more counts. V and J are TRBV29-1 and TRBJ2-3, with no clear D. The CDR3 has 11 amino acids. V lost 4 bases and J 2 bases, leaving 4 bases between the germline ends. Germline V CDR1 and CDR2: SQVTM, ANQGSEA. CDR3: CSVVDTDTQYF. The CDR3 bases are TGCAGCGTTGTGGACACAGATACGCAGTATTTT.